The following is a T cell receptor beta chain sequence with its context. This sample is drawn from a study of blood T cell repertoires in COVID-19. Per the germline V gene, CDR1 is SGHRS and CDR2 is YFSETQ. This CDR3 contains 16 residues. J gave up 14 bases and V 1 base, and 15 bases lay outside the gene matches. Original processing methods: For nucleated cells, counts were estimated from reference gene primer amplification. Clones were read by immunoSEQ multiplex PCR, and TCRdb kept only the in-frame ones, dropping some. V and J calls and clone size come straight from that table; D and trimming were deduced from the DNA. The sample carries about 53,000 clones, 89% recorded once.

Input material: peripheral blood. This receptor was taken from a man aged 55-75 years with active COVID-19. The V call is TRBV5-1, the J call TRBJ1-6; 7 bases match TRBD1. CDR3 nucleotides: TGCGCCAGCAGCTTGCAGGGGGTCCCTAAGGAGACAACCCTCCACTTT. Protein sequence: CASSLQGVPKETTLHF.